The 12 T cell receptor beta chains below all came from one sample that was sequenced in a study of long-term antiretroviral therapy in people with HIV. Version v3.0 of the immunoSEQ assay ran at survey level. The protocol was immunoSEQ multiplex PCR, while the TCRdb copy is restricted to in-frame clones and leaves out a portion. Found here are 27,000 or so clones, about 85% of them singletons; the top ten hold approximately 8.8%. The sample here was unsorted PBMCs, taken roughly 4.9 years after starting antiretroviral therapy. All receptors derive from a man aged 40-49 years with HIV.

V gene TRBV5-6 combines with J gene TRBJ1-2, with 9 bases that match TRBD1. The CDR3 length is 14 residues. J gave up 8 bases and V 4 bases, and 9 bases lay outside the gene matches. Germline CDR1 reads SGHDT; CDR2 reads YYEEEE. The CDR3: CASSGRDRAGGYTF. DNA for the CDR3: TGTGCCAGCAGCGGGCGGGACAGGGCTGGAGGCTACACCTTC.

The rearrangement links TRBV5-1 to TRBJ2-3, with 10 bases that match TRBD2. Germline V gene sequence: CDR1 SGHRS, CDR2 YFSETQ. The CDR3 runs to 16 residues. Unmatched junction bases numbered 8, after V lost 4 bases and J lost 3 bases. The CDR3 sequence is CASSLGSSGGTDTQYF. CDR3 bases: TGCGCCAGCAGCCTAGGATCTAGCGGGGGAACAGATACGCAGTATTTT.

CDR3 in DNA: TGTGCCAGTAGTACCCACGAAGGGTCAGATACGCAGTATTTT. It codes for CASSTHEGSDTQYF. This chain joins TRBV19 and TRBJ2-3; D unresolved. The CDR3 contains 14 residues. Trimming pared 4 bases from V and 4 bases from J, leaving 12 bases between. CDR1 and CDR2 (germline): LNHDA, SQIVND (reference sequence).

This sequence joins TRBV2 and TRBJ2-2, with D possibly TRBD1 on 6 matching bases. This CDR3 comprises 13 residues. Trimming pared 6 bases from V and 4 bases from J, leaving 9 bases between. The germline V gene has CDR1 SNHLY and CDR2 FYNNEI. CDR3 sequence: CASRGARTGELFF. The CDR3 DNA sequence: TGTGCCAGCAGGGGGGCCCGCACCGGGGAGCTGTTTTTT.

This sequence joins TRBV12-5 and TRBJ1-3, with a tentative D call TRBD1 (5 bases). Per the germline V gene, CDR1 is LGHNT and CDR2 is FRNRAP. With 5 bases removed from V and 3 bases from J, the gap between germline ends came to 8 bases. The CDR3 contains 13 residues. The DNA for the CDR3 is TGTGCTAGTGGTCCCGGGGGTGGAAACACCATATATTTT. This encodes CASGPGGGNTIYF.

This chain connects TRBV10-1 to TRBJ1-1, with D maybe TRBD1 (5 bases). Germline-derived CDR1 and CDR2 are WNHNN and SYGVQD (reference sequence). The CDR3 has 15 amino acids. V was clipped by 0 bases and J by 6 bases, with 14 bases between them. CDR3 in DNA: TGCGCCAGCAGTGAGTCGAGATCCGGCAGGGCTGAAGCTTTCTTT. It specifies CASSESRSGRAEAFF.

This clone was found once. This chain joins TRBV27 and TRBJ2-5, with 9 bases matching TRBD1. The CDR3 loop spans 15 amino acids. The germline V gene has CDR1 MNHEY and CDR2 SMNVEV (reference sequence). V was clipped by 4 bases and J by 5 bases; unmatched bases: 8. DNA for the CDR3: TGTGCCAGCAGTTACGGGACAGGGTTGAGGGAGACCCAGTACTTC. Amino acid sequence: CASSYGTGLRETQYF.

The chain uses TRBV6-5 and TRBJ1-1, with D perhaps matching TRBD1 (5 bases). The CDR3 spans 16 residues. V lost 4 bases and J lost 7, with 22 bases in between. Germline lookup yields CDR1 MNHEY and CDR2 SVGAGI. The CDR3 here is CASSSQGGVGLFEAFF. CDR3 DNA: TGTGCCAGCAGTTCCCAGGGAGGGGTGGGTTTGTTTGAAGCTTTCTTT.

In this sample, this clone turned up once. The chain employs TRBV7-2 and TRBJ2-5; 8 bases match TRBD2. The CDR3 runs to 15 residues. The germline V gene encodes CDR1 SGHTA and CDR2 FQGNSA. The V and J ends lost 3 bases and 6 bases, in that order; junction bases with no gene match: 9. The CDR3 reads CASSFAGGAGKTQYF. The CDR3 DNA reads TGTGCCAGCAGCTTTGCGGGGGGCGCGGGAAAGACCCAGTACTTC. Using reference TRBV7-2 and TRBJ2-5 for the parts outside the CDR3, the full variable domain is GAGVSQSPSNKVTEKGKDVELRCDPISGHTALYWYRQSLGQGLEFLIYFQGNSAPDKSGLPSDRFSAERTGGSVSTLTIQRTQQEDSAVYLCASSFAGGAGKTQYFGPGTRLLVL.

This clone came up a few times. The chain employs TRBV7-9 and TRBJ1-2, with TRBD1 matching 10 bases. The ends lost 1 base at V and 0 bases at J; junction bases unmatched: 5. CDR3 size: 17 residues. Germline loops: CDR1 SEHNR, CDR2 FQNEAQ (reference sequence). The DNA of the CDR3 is TGTGCCAGCAGCTTAGACGCCGGGACAGGGGCTAACTATGGCTACACCTTC. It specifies CASSLDAGTGANYGYTF. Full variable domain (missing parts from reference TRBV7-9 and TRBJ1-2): DTGVSQNPRHKITKRGQNVTFRCDPISEHNRLYWYRQTLGQGPEFLTYFQNEAQLEKSRLLSDRFSAERPKGSFSTLEIQRTEQGDSAMYLCASSLDAGTGANYGYTFGSGTRLTVV.

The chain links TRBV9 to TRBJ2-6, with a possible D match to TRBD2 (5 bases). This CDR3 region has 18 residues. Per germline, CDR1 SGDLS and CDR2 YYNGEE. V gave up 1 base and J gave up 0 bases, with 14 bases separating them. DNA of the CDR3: TGTGCCAGCAGCGTAAGCGGTAATCCCTCCTCTGGGGCCAACGTCCTGACTTTC. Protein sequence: CASSVSGNPSSGANVLTF.

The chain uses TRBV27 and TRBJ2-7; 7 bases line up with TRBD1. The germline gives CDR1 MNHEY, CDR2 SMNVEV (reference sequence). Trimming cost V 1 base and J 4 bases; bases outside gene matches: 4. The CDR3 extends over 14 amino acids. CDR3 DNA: TGTGCCAGCAGTTTATTGGGCAGGGGGTACGAGCAGTACTTC. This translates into CASSLLGRGYEQYF.